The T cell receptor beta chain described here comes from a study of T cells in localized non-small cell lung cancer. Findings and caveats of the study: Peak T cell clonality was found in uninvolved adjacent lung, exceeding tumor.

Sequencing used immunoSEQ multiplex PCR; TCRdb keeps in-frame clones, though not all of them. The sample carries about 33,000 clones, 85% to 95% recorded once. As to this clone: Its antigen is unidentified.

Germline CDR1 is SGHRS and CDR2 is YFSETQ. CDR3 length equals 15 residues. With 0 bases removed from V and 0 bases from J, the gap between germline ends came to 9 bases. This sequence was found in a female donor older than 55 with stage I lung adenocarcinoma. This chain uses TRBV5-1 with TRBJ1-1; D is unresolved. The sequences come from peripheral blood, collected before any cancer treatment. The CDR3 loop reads CASSLDGFMNTEAFF. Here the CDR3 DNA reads TGCGCCAGCAGCTTGGATGGGTTCATGAACACTGAAGCTTTCTTT.